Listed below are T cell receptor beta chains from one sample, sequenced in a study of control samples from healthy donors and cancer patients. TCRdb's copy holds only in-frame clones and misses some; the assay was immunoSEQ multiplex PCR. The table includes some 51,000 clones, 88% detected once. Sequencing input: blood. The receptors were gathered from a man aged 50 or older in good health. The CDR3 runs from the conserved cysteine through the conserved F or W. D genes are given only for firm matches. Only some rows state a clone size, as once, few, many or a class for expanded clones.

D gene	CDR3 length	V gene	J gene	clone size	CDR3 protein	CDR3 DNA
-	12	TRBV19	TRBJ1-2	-	CASKRQDYGYTF	TGTGCCAGTAAAAGGCAGGACTATGGCTACACCTTC
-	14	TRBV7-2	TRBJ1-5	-	CASSWGQGNQPQHF	TGTGCCAGCAGCTGGGGCCAGGGTAATCAGCCCCAGCATTTT
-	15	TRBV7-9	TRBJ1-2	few	CASSSSWQTNYGYTF	TGTGCCAGCAGCTCTAGCTGGCAGACTAACTATGGCTACACCTTC
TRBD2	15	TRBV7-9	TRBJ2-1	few	CASSYWGLADNEQFF	TGTGCCAGCAGCTACTGGGGACTAGCGGACAATGAGCAGTTCTTC
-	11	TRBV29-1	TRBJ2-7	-	CSGGDSYEQYF	TGCAGCGGCGGAGACTCCTACGAGCAGTACTTC
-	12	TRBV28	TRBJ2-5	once	CASSSPPETQYF	TGTGCCAGCAGTTCACCACCGGAGACCCAGTACTTC
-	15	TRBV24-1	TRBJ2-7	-	CATSGAERGSYEQYF	TGTGCCACCAGTGGGGCGGAAAGGGGCTCCTACGAGCAGTACTTC
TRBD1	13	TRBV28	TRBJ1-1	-	CASSLSGGGHAFF	TGTGCCAGCAGTTTATCAGGGGGCGGCCACGCTTTCTTT
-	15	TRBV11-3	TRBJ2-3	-	CASSLGSGVTDTQYF	TGTGCCAGCAGCTTAGGGTCAGGGGTCACAGATACGCAGTATTTT
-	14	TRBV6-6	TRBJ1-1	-	CASSYSTGKAEAFF	TGTGCCAGCAGTTACTCGACGGGAAAAGCTGAAGCTTTCTTT
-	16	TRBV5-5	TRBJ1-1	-	CASSLGRGNMNTEAFF	TGTGCCAGCAGCTTGGGCAGAGGTAACATGAACACTGAAGCTTTCTTT
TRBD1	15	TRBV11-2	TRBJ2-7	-	CASSSGQGHVYEQYF	TGTGCCAGCAGCTCAGGACAGGGGCACGTTTACGAGCAGTACTTC
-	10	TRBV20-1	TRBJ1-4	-	CSAIDEKLFF	TGCAGTGCTATAGATGAAAAACTGTTTTTT
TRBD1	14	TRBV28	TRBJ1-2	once	CASSWTGVDYGYTF	TGTGCCAGCAGTTGGACAGGGGTTGACTATGGCTACACCTTC
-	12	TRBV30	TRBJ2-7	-	CAWRGTRNEQYF	TGTGCCTGGAGGGGGACCAGAAACGAGCAGTACTTC
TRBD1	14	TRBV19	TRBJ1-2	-	CASSPTGANYGYTF	TGTGCCAGTAGTCCCACAGGGGCCAACTATGGCTACACCTTC
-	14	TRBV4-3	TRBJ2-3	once	CASSQEPDIKTQYF	TGCGCCAGCAGCCAAGAACCGGACATTAAGACGCAGTATTTT
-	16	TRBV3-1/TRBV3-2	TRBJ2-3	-	CASSPPGRAITDTQYF	TGTGCCAGCAGCCCTCCCGGCCGGGCGATCACAGATACGCAGTATTTT
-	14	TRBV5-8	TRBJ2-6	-	CASSTLKGANVLTF	TGTGCCAGCAGCACCTTAAAGGGGGCCAACGTCCTGACTTTC
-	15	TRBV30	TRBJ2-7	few	CAWATRLEVAYEQYF	TGTGCCTGGGCCACGAGACTAGAAGTGGCCTACGAGCAGTACTTC
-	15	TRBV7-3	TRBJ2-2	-	CASSLKGEDTGELFF	TGTGCCAGCAGCTTAAAAGGGGAAGACACCGGGGAGCTGTTTTTT
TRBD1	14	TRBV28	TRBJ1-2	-	CATTLETGAYGYTF	TGTGCCACCACCCTAGAGACAGGGGCCTATGGCTACACCTTC
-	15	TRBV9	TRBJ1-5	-	CASSVGSVGNQPQHF	TGTGCCAGCAGCGTAGGGTCGGTAGGCAATCAGCCCCAGCATTTT
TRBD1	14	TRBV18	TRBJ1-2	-	CASSDGQADYGYTF	TGTGCCAGCTCTGACGGACAGGCGGACTATGGCTACACCTTC
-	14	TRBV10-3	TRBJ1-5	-	CAISESSGNQPQHF	TGTGCCATCAGTGAGTCGAGCGGGAATCAGCCCCAGCATTTT
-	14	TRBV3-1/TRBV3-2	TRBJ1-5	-	CASSQDTGNQPQHF	TGTGCCAGCAGCCAAGACACGGGGAATCAGCCCCAGCATTTT
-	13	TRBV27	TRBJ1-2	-	CASSFGGFYGYTF	TGTGCCAGCAGTTTTGGGGGGTTTTATGGCTACACCTTC
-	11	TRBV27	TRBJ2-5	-	CASSFPETQYF	TGTGCCAGCAGTTTCCCGGAGACCCAGTACTTC
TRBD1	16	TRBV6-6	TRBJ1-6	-	CASRTGTGGYNSPLHF	TGTGCCAGCAGGACCGGGACAGGGGGCTATAATTCACCCCTCCACTTT
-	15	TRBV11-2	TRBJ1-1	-	CASSPRMGFNTEAFF	TGTGCCAGCAGCCCTAGAATGGGGTTTAACACTGAAGCTTTCTTT
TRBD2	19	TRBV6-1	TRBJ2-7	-	CASSEARPLTSGQTYEQYF	TGTGCCAGCAGTGAAGCCCGGCCTCTTACTAGCGGGCAAACCTACGAGCAGTACTTC
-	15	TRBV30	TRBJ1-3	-	CAWGRDLASGNTIYF	TGTGCCTGGGGAAGAGATTTGGCATCTGGAAACACCATATATTTT
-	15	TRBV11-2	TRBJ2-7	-	CASSFTRGTSYEQYF	TGTGCCAGCAGCTTTACTAGGGGAACTTCCTACGAGCAGTACTTC
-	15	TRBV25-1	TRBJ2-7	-	CASSEPMAGSYEQYF	TGTGCCAGCAGTGAACCTATGGCAGGATCCTACGAGCAGTACTTC
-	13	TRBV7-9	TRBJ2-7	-	CASSLQASYEQYF	TGTGCCAGCAGCTTACAGGCCTCCTACGAGCAGTACTTC
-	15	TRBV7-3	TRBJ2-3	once	CASSLNAASTDTQYF	TGTGCCAGCAGCTTAAACGCAGCGAGCACAGATACGCAGTATTTT
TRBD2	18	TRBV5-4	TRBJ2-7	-	CASSTTGTSGRGPLEQYF	TGTGCCAGCAGCACGACCGGGACTAGCGGGAGGGGACCTCTCGAGCAGTACTTC
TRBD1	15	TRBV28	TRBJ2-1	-	CASRLGQGIYNEQFF	TGTGCCAGCAGGCTGGGACAGGGGATCTACAATGAGCAGTTCTTC
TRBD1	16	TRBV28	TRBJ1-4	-	CASRRTTGVGGEKLFF	TGTGCCAGCAGGCGAACAACAGGGGTTGGAGGGGAAAAACTGTTTTTT
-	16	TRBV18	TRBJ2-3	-	CASSPLSGGSTDTQYF	TGTGCCAGCTCACCACTGTCCGGGGGAAGCACAGATACGCAGTATTTT
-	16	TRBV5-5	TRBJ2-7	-	CASSSHPDQGMGEQYF	TGTGCCAGCAGCTCACACCCTGACCAGGGGATGGGGGAGCAGTACTTC
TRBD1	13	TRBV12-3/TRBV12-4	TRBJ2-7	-	CASSWTGSYEQYF	TGTGCCAGCAGTTGGACAGGGAGCTACGAGCAGTACTTC
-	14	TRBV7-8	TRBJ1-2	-	CASSPSEVGLGYTF	TGTGCCAGCAGCCCCTCGGAAGTAGGGCTTGGCTACACCTTC
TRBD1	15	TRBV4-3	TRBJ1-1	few	CASSQPGQGNTEAFF	TGCGCCAGCAGCCAACCCGGACAGGGGAACACTGAAGCTTTCTTT
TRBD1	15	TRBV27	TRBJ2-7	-	CASSPLGQGSYEQYF	TGTGCCAGCAGCCCCCTGGGACAGGGCTCCTACGAGCAGTACTTC
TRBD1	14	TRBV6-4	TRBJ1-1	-	CASSAQGAGGEAFF	TGTGCCAGCAGTGCGCAGGGGGCGGGTGGTGAAGCTTTCTTT
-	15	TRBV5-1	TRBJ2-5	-	CASRRSGDDQETQYF	TGCGCCAGCAGGCGGTCGGGAGATGATCAAGAGACCCAGTACTTC
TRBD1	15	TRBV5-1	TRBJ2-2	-	CASSFGTVNTGELFF	TGCGCCAGCAGCTTCGGGACAGTGAACACCGGGGAGCTGTTTTTT
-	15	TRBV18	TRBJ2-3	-	CASSFKESKADTQYF	TGTGCCAGCTCGTTTAAAGAGTCGAAGGCAGATACGCAGTATTTT
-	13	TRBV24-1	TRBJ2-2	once	CATSDSVSGELFF	TGTGCCACCAGTGATTCGGTCTCCGGGGAGCTGTTTTTT
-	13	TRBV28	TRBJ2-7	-	CVTTPHGPYEQYF	TGTGTCACTACACCCCACGGTCCCTACGAGCAGTACTTC
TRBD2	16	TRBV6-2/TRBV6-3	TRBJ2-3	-	CASSYSNRLAGDTQYF	TGTGCCAGCAGTTACTCGAATCGGCTAGCGGGGGATACGCAGTATTTT
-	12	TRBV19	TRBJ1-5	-	CASSQVNQPQHF	TGTGCCAGTAGTCAGGTTAATCAGCCCCAGCATTTT
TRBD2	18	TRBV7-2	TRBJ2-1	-	CASSLMPPLAGAISEQFF	TGTGCCAGCAGCTTAATGCCCCCCTTAGCGGGAGCGATCAGTGAGCAGTTCTTC
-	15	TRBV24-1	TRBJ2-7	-	CATSDGGMTDYEQYF	TGTGCCACCAGTGATGGCGGGATGACGGACTACGAGCAGTACTTC
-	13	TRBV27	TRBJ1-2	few	CASSPVIGGGYTF	TGTGCCAGCAGTCCCGTTATTGGGGGCGGCTACACCTTC
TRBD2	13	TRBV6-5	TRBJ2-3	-	CAAGTSGSGTQYF	TGTGCCGCAGGGACTAGCGGGAGTGGTACGCAGTATTTT
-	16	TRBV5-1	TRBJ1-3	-	CASSVTPGPSGNTIYF	TGCGCCAGCAGCGTAACCCCGGGTCCCTCTGGAAACACCATATATTTT
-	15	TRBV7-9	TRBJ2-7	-	CASSNPMGVGYEQYF	TGTGCCAGCAGCAACCCCATGGGGGTTGGGTACGAGCAGTACTTC